The source of this TCR beta chain is a study of cytomegalovirus exposure and HLA in healthy donors. PCR amplification relied on 60 Vbeta primers (plus 13 Jbeta primers). The assay was immunoSEQ multiplex PCR, and TCRdb's table has in-frame clones only and misses some. The sample shows some 120,000 clones, roughly 70% of them seen only once. Study-wide results and caveats: The authors later found TCR association rates varying by HLA locus, with DRB1 most and HLA-C fewest. Previous analysis showed most TCR beta V segments were productive about 90% or about 30% of the time.

Donors had nominal health at sampling but likely had unrecorded immune exposures. Trimming took 0 bases from V and 4 from J, leaving 10 bases between them. CDR3 length equals 15 residues. Germline V gene data show CDR1 as SEHNR and CDR2 as FQNEAQ (reference sequence). With respect to this clone: The antigen is unknown.

Sequences were obtained from PBMCs. The rearrangement joins TRBV7-9 to TRBJ1-5; the D gene is possibly TRBD1 (5 bases). The sequence was collected from a woman under 30 in good health and CMV-seronegative. The CDR3 sequence is CASSLAGGGNQPQHF. The CDR3 DNA reads TGTGCCAGCAGCTTAGCGGGGGGAGGGAATCAGCCCCAGCATTTT.